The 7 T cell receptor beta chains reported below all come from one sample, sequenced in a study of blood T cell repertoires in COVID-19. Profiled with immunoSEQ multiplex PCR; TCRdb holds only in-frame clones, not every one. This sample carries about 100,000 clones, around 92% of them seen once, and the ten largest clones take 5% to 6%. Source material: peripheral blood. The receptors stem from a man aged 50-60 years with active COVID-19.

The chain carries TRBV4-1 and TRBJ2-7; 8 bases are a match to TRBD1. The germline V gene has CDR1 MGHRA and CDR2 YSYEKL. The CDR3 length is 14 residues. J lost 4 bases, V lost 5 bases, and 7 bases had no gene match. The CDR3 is CASSNARTGYEQYF. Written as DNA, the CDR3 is TGCGCCAGCAGCAACGCGCGGACAGGGTACGAGCAGTACTTC.

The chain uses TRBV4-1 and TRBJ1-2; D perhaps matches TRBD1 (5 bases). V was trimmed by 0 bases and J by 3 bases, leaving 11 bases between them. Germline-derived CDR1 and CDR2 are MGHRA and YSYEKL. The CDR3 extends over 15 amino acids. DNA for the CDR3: TGCGCCAGCAGCCAAGAGCTGGGGCTGGACTATGGCTACACCTTC. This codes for CASSQELGLDYGYTF.

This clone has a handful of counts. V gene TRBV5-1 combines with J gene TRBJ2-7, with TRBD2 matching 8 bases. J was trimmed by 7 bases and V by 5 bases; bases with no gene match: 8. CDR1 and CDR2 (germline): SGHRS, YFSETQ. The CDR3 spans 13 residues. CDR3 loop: CASRRAGAQEQYF. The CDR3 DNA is TGCGCCAGCAGACGAGCGGGGGCCCAAGAGCAGTACTTC.

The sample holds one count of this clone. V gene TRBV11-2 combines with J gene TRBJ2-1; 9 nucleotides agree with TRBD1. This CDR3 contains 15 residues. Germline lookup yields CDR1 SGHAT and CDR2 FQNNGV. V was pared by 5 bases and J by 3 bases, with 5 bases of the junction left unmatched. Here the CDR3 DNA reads TGTGCCAGCAGCGTCCGGGACAGGGACTACAATGAGCAGTTCTTC. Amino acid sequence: CASSVRDRDYNEQFF.

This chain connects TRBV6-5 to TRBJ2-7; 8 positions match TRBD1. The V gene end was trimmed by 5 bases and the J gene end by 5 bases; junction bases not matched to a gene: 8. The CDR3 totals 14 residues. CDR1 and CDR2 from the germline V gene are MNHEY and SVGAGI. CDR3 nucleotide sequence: TGTGCCAGCAGTCTCAGGACAGGGTTTCACGAGCAGTACTTC. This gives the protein CASSLRTGFHEQYF.

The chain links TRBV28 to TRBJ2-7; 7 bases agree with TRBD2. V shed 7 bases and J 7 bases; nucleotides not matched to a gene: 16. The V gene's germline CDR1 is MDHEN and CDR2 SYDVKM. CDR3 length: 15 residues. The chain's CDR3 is CASIRGSMGGQEQYF. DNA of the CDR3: TGTGCCAGCATTCGCGGGAGTATGGGAGGCCAGGAGCAGTACTTC.

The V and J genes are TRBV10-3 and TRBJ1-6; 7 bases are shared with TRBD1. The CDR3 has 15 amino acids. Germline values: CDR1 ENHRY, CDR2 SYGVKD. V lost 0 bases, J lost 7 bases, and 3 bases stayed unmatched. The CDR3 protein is CAISESTGSNSPLHF. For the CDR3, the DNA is TGTGCCATCAGTGAGTCGACAGGGTCAAATTCACCCCTCCACTTT.